A single sample is the source of the 30 T cell receptor beta chains below, sequenced in a study of blood T cell repertoires in COVID-19. The assay was immunoSEQ multiplex PCR, and TCRdb's table has in-frame clones only and misses some. The sample yields tens of thousands of clones, about 92% seen once. The material sequenced was peripheral blood. Receptors were obtained from a human donor in a cohort sampled during active COVID-19.

The chain joins TRBV7-6 to TRBJ1-4, with D possibly TRBD1 on 6 matching bases. With 4 bases removed from V and 3 bases from J, the gap between germline ends came to 9 bases. Germline CDR1 is SGHVS and CDR2 is FNYEAQ. CDR3 length: 14 amino acids. The CDR3 loop is CASSSRGSNEKLFF. CDR3 DNA: TGTGCCAGCAGCTCCAGGGGCTCTAATGAAAAACTGTTTTTT.

This chain connects TRBV4-3 to TRBJ1-6; the D is unclear. V lost 4 bases and J 0 bases, leaving 10 bases between the germline ends. CDR3 length: 16 residues. The germline V gene encodes CDR1 LGHNA and CDR2 YSLEER. CDR3 in amino acids: CASSPSDSSYNSPLHF. The DNA of the CDR3 is TGCGCCAGCAGCCCGTCCGATAGCTCCTATAATTCACCCCTCCACTTT.

V and J are TRBV19 and TRBJ2-2, with 9 bases matching TRBD1. Germline assignment: CDR1 LNHDA and CDR2 SQIVND (reference sequence). There are 16 residues in the CDR3. V dropped 4 bases and J dropped 4; count of bases not matched to a gene: 7. CDR3 loop: CASSTPQGAFTGELFF. The CDR3 DNA sequence: TGTGCCAGTAGTACTCCACAGGGGGCGTTCACCGGGGAGCTGTTTTTT.

The rearrangement uses TRBV3-1 (or the pseudogene TRBV3-2) and TRBJ1-1; D is uncertain. CDR3 length: 12 amino acids. Germline values: CDR1 LGHDT, CDR2 YNNKEL (reference sequence). Trimming removed 4 bases at V and 2 bases at J, with 5 bases between. CDR3 amino acids: CASSPLNTEAFF. DNA of the CDR3: TGTGCCAGCAGCCCCTTAAACACTGAAGCTTTCTTT.

The J gene is TRBJ1-4, the V gene TRBV18, with no clear D. This CDR3 is 14 amino acids long. From germline, CDR1 is KGHSH and CDR2 LQKENI. The V and J ends lost 2 bases and 6 bases respectively, with 10 bases between them. The CDR3 reads CASSPGPRYEKLFF. CDR3 sequence (DNA): TGTGCCAGCTCACCAGGGCCCCGATATGAAAAACTGTTTTTT.

The rearrangement joins TRBV6-5 to TRBJ1-2, with TRBD1 matching over 9 bases. CDR1 is MNHEY and CDR2 is SVGAGI in the germline V gene. This CDR3 has 13 residues. Trimming cost V 6 bases and J 8 bases; bases outside gene matches: 7. Here the CDR3 DNA reads TGTGCCAGCAGGACAGGGGGAACGTTCGGCTACACCTTC. It encodes CASRTGGTFGYTF.

J is TRBJ2-6 and V is TRBV9, with D possibly matching TRBD1 (5 bases). The CDR3 length is 17 residues. Germline loops: CDR1 SGDLS, CDR2 YYNGEE. V lost 3 bases, J lost 0 bases, and 13 bases lay in between. The DNA of the CDR3 is TGTGCCAGCAGCGCAACAGGATTGAACTCTGGGGCCAACGTCCTGACTTTC. It translates to CASSATGLNSGANVLTF.

The V gene is TRBV27, the J gene TRBJ2-2; D gene uncertain. V lost 3 bases to trimming and J lost 3 bases, with 11 bases between them. The CDR3 runs to 15 residues. Per germline, CDR1 MNHEY and CDR2 SMNVEV (reference sequence). CDR3 region: CASSFWASDTGELFF. The DNA for the CDR3 is TGTGCCAGCAGTTTTTGGGCCAGTGACACCGGGGAGCTGTTTTTT.

This clone was detected once. This CDR3 reads CASSPQRTQGYKQFF. Here the CDR3 DNA reads TGTGCCAGCAGCCCCCAAAGGACGCAGGGGTATAAGCAGTTCTTC. The chain combines TRBV3-1 (or the pseudogene TRBV3-2) with TRBJ2-1; a possible D gene is TRBD1 (6 bases). Germline values: CDR1 LGHDT, CDR2 YNNKEL (reference sequence). V lost 4 bases, J lost 11 bases, and 21 bases lay in between. The CDR3 consists of 15 residues.

The chain carries TRBV9 and TRBJ2-3; D gene uncertain. V lost 3 bases to trimming and J lost 2 bases, with 10 bases between them. Looked up from germline, CDR1 is SGDLS and CDR2 is YYNGEE. This CDR3 is built from 14 residues. The CDR3 protein is CASSGRLVTDTQYF. In nucleotides, the CDR3 is TGTGCCAGCAGCGGTCGACTTGTCACAGATACGCAGTATTTT.

The chain links TRBV11-2 to TRBJ2-1; TRBD2 matches at 10 bases. This CDR3 spans 14 amino acids. V was pared by 5 bases and J by 9 bases, with 7 bases of the junction left unmatched. CDR1 is SGHAT, CDR2 FQNNGV, per germline. CDR3 residues: CASSILAGVGEQFF. Written as DNA, the CDR3 is TGTGCCAGCAGCATCCTAGCGGGAGTCGGTGAGCAGTTCTTC. Filled out from reference TRBV11-2 and TRBJ2-1, the complete variable domain reads EAGVAQSPRYKIIEKRQSVAFWCNPISGHATLYWYQQILGQGPKLLIQFQNNGVVDDSQLPKDRFSAERLKGVDSTLKIQPAKLEDSAVYLCASSILAGVGEQFFGPGTRLTVL.

The chain has TRBV7-2 and TRBJ2-7, with TRBD1 identical over 8 bases. The germline gives CDR1 SGHTA, CDR2 FQGNSA. The CDR3 spans 14 residues. Trimming removed 5 bases from V and 1 base from J; junction bases left unmatched: 4. The CDR3 is CASSVGQGSYEQYF. The DNA of the CDR3 is TGTGCCAGCAGCGTCGGACAGGGATCCTACGAGCAGTACTTC.

The table lists this clone with a count of one. This chain links TRBV5-5 with TRBJ1-5; D is possibly TRBD1 (6 bases). CDR1 and CDR2 (germline): SGHKS, YYEKEE (reference sequence). The CDR3 consists of 15 residues. The germline V and J ends were trimmed by 1 base and 2 bases, with 10 bases remaining between them. Here the CDR3 reads CASSLRGGGNQPQHF. In DNA form, the CDR3 reads TGTGCCAGCAGCTTGAGGGGGGGAGGCAATCAGCCCCAGCATTTT.

The J gene is TRBJ1-2, the V gene TRBV2; D not resolved. The length of the CDR3 is 12 residues. The germline V and J ends were trimmed by 0 bases and 8 bases, with 7 bases remaining between them. Germline-derived CDR1 and CDR2 are SNHLY and FYNNEI. The CDR3 is CASSEAPGGYTF. The CDR3, as DNA: TGTGCCAGCAGTGAAGCGCCCGGGGGCTACACCTTC.

This clone was seen a single time. The J gene is TRBJ1-4, the V gene TRBV3-1 (or the pseudogene TRBV3-2), with 7 bases lining up with TRBD1. The CDR3 loop spans 14 amino acids. Germline V gene sequence: CDR1 LGHDT, CDR2 YNNKEL (reference sequence). V was clipped by 7 bases and J by 7 bases; unmatched bases: 9. This chain's CDR3 is CASTGGQRFEKLFF. DNA for the CDR3: TGTGCCAGCACCGGGGGACAGAGGTTTGAAAAACTGTTTTTT.

The genes are TRBV27 and TRBJ2-7; D possibly corresponds to TRBD1 (6 bases). The CDR3 loop spans 14 amino acids. Trimming took 3 bases from V and 4 from J, leaving 13 bases between them. Germline lookup yields CDR1 MNHEY and CDR2 SMNVEV (reference sequence). This chain's CDR3 is CASSLKGESYEQYF. The CDR3 DNA reads as TGTGCCAGCAGTTTGAAGGGGGAGTCTTACGAGCAGTACTTC.

The V call is TRBV5-1, the J call TRBJ1-2; TRBD1 matches 9 bases. Germline V gene sequence: CDR1 SGHRS, CDR2 YFSETQ. This CDR3 is built from 15 residues. Trimming at V came to 0 bases and at J to 6 bases, leaving 6 bases not matched to a gene. In nucleotides, the CDR3 is TGCGCCAGCAGCTTGGGGGGACAGGGATTGAATGGCTACACCTTC. Protein product: CASSLGGQGLNGYTF. Looking up the rest from reference TRBV5-1 and TRBJ1-2 gives the full variable domain: KAGVTQTPRYLIKTRGQQVTLSCSPISGHRSVSWYQQTPGQGLQFLFEYFSETQRNKGNFPGRFSGRQFSNSRSEMNVSTLELGDSALYLCASSLGGQGLNGYTFGSGTRLTVV.

The chain uses TRBV28 and TRBJ2-1, with D perhaps matching TRBD1 (6 bases). The CDR3 loop spans 15 amino acids. The germline V gene has CDR1 MDHEN and CDR2 SYDVKM. With 5 bases removed from V and 4 bases from J, the gap between germline ends came to 15 bases. The CDR3 DNA reads as TGTGCCAGCAGTGTCTACAGGGCCAAATACAATGAGCAGTTCTTC. It translates to CASSVYRAKYNEQFF. Drawing the rest from reference TRBV28 and TRBJ2-1, the complete variable domain is DVKVTQSSRYLVKRTGEKVFLECVQDMDHENMFWYRQDPGLGLRLIYFSYDVKMKEKGDIPEGYSVSREKKERFSLILESASTNQTSMYLCASSVYRAKYNEQFFGPGTRLTVL.

The chain recombines TRBV30 with TRBJ1-1; D is perhaps TRBD1 (5 bases). From germline, CDR1 is GTSNPN and CDR2 SVGIG (reference sequence). The CDR3 length is 17 residues. V was trimmed by 3 bases and J by 0 bases, leaving 20 bases between them. CDR3 amino acids: CAWRPRAGQLMNTEAFF. In DNA, the CDR3 is TGTGCCTGGAGGCCCCGCGCAGGGCAGCTCATGAACACTGAAGCTTTCTTT. The whole variable domain, remainder taken from reference TRBV30 and TRBJ1-1, is SQTIHQWPATLVQPVGSPLSLECTVEGTSNPNLYWYRQAAGRGLQLLFYSVGIGQISSEVPQNLSASRPQDRQFILSSKKLLLSDSGFYLCAWRPRAGQLMNTEAFFGQGTRLTVV.

In this sample, this clone turned up once. Other DNA sequences of this sample code for an identical CDR3. This chain joins TRBV9 and TRBJ1-5; D ambiguous. Trimming took 2 bases from V and 6 from J, leaving 9 bases between them. Per the germline V gene, CDR1 is SGDLS and CDR2 is YYNGEE. The CDR3 spans 13 residues. The CDR3 nucleotides read TGTGCCAGCAGCGTTACGGGGAGTCAGCCCCAGCATTTT. It yields the protein CASSVTGSQPQHF.

This sequence joins TRBV12-5 and TRBJ1-2, with D perhaps matching TRBD1 (6 bases). V lost 9 bases and J 7 bases, leaving 15 bases between the germline ends. The CDR3 totals 12 residues. The germline V gene encodes CDR1 LGHNT and CDR2 FRNRAP. The CDR3 loop is CASQGNGGGYTF. CDR3 DNA: TGTGCTAGCCAGGGGAATGGGGGTGGCTACACCTTC.

V gene TRBV30 combines with J gene TRBJ1-3, with unresolved D. The CDR3 length is 12 residues. Germline V lookup: CDR1 GTSNPN, CDR2 SVGIG (reference sequence). Trimming pared 3 bases from V and 0 bases from J, leaving 3 bases between. CDR3 nucleotides: TGTGCCTGGAGCAACTCTGGAAACACCATATATTTT. Protein product: CAWSNSGNTIYF.

The V call is TRBV5-1, the J call TRBJ2-5; TRBD2 matches at 14 bases. Losses at the gene ends were 0 bases for V and 4 bases for J; bases not matched to a gene: 2. This CDR3 comprises 16 residues. CDR1 SGHRS and CDR2 YFSETQ come from the germline V gene. The CDR3 nucleotides read TGCGCCAGCAGCTTGGGTGGACTAGCGGGAGGAGAGACCCAGTACTTC. Translated, it gives CASSLGGLAGGETQYF.

The chain has TRBV18 and TRBJ2-5; 8 bases fit TRBD1. V dropped 2 bases and J dropped 5; count of bases not matched to a gene: 4. Germline V gene data show CDR1 as KGHSH and CDR2 as LQKENI. This CDR3 comprises 14 residues. This CDR3 reads CASSPSRGPETQYF. As DNA, the CDR3 is TGTGCCAGCTCACCAAGCAGGGGGCCTGAGACCCAGTACTTC.

The chain employs TRBV28 and TRBJ2-2; TRBD2 agrees at 11 bases. V trimming: 7 bases; J trimming: 7 bases; junction bases outside the gene matches: 5. In germline, CDR1 is MDHEN, CDR2 SYDVKM. The CDR3 length is 14 residues. This chain's CDR3 is CASIAGGPVGELFF. The CDR3 bases are TGTGCCAGCATAGCGGGAGGGCCAGTCGGGGAGCTGTTTTTT. Full variable domain (rest looked up from reference TRBV28 and TRBJ2-2): DVKVTQSSRYLVKRTGEKVFLECVQDMDHENMFWYRQDPGLGLRLIYFSYDVKMKEKGDIPEGYSVSREKKERFSLILESASTNQTSMYLCASIAGGPVGELFFGEGSRLTVL.

The rearrangement uses TRBV2 and TRBJ1-5, with D uncertain. The germline V gene encodes CDR1 SNHLY and CDR2 FYNNEI. This CDR3 comprises 16 residues. V gave up 1 base and J gave up 6 bases, with 16 bases separating them. CDR3 loop: CASSEVTRSVSQPQHF. Written as DNA, the CDR3 is TGTGCCAGCAGTGAAGTTACGCGTTCGGTATCTCAGCCCCAGCATTTT.

The V call is TRBV5-1, the J call TRBJ1-1, with 9 bases that match TRBD1. The CDR3 has 17 residues. Unmatched junction bases numbered 16, after V lost 5 bases and J lost 5 bases. CDR1 and CDR2 from the germline V gene are SGHRS and YFSETQ. The CDR3 DNA is TGCGCCAGCAGATCGAGTCCCGGGACAGGGAAAGGGACTGAAGCTTTCTTT. Translation: CASRSSPGTGKGTEAFF.

The chain combines TRBV29-1 with TRBJ2-7; TRBD1 matches 9 bases. V lost 7 bases and J lost 1; bases outside the gene matches: 14. This CDR3 spans 16 amino acids. Germline-derived CDR1 and CDR2 are SQVTM and ANQGSEA. The CDR3 region has the DNA TGCAGCGGTTTATTACAGGGGGCGGGTTTGTCCTACGAGCAGTACTTC. Protein product: CSGLLQGAGLSYEQYF.

The J gene is TRBJ1-1, the V gene TRBV30, with TRBD1 as a possible D gene (6 bases). This CDR3 region has 13 residues. The V and J ends lost 2 bases and 0 bases respectively, with 7 bases between them. In germline, CDR1 is GTSNPN, CDR2 SVGIG (reference sequence). The CDR3 region is CAWSRQVNTEAFF. The CDR3 region has the DNA TGTGCCTGGAGTCGACAGGTGAACACTGAAGCTTTCTTT.

The V and J genes are TRBV28 and TRBJ1-1; 9 nucleotides line up with TRBD1. Germline trimming cut 5 bases from V and 11 bases from J; bases unmatched to any gene: 15. The germline V gene has CDR1 MDHEN and CDR2 SYDVKM. CDR3 size: 15 residues. CDR3 nucleotides: TGTGCCAGCAGTATCAGCCGTACAGGGGGCGGATTTGCTTTCTTT. Its translation is CASSISRTGGGFAFF.